Listed here is a single TCR beta chain. Antigen specificity is unknown. Germline V CDR1 and CDR2: PRHDT, FYEKMQ (reference sequence). The CDR3 sequence is 17 residues long. The ends were cut back, 5 bases at V and 0 bases at J, with 18 bases in the middle. This sample stems from a study of Ad26.COV2.S vaccination and SARS-CoV-2 variants. Study context: Intramuscularly, Ad26.COV2.S was given either once or twice, 56 days apart.

Profiling relied on immunoSEQ multiplex PCR, and the TCRdb table lists in-frame clones only, not all of them. The sample has some 250,000 clones, roughly 90% seen once; the top ten hold roughly 10%. Indicated treatment: about 20 received Ad26.COV2.S at low or high dose, single or two shots; 5 received placebo; per-sample allocation not given. Material that was analyzed had been drawn on day 63 after the first vaccine or placebo injection. The study used a vaccine consisting of an Ad26 vector that expressed Wuhan-strain SARS-CoV-2 spike. Study observations and caveats: Across vaccine and placebo recipients, the breadth of non-spike TCRs was similar. Vaccinees showed greater spike-specific TCR breadth than placebo recipients.

This sample comprised peripheral blood, obtained in a trial of Ad26.COV2.S vaccine versus placebo. The sequence was obtained from a person between 18 and 59 years old who received the Ad26.COV2.S COVID-19 vaccine or a placebo. The rearrangement uses TRBV13 and TRBJ2-3, with D hard to call. CDR3 sequence (DNA): TGTGCCAGCAGCCCACCACCCCCGGCCCCTAGCACAGATACGCAGTATTTT. This translates into CASSPPPPAPSTDTQYF.